This entry is about one TCR beta chain. This clonotype was seen a single time. Its antigen target is currently unknown. Base qualities are missing; no much larger clone stands one base away. One read alone is a weak basis. The library was generated by 5' RACE. TCRdb records NextSeq 500 as the sequencer. The TCR library protocol attached a unique molecular identifier to each TCR cDNA molecule to allow correction of PCR and sequencing errors. In the source study's methods: TCR identification, UMI-based error correction and CDR3 extraction were all carried out with Decombinator tools. TCRs above a frequency of 2 per 1,000, corresponding to the top 1% of the tumor frequency distribution, were defined as expanded. Renyi diversity was computed with the R vegan package after each repertoire had been subsampled 100 times to 5,000 TCRs. CDR3 similarity networks were built from amino acid triplet string-kernel similarity, with CDR3s being connected when pairwise similarity was above 0.82. TCRdb trimmed the raw reads at Q25, called clones with MiXCR and kept productive beta chains. Here each entry gathers all rows of one CDR3 protein and keeps the most common genes and DNA. The V and J calls and clone size are TCRdb's, not the authors'. This sample comprises some 70,000 distinct CDR3 sequences, about an eighth of them detected only once. Under 7.5% of the sample belongs to the ten largest clones.

The time point label corresponds to: sample taken at primary tumor resection. TCR sequencing used whole RNA extracted from tumor and nontumor lung tissue, or from cryopreserved PBMC samples, without cell sorting. Donors were around 69 patients with early-stage, untreated non-small cell lung cancer from the lung TRACERx cohort. Only patients with enough RNA available from two or more tumor regions were chosen for TCR sequencing. The sample is drawn from a study of spatial heterogeneity in lung cancer (dated by TCRdb to about 2019). Regarding the study in general: More beta-chain than alpha-chain transcripts were consistently detected, likely reflecting higher beta-chain transcript abundance. In the raw uncorrected reads, each unique combination of TCR and UMI appeared more than ten times on average. In non-small cell lung cancer, the study made a quantitative comparison of TCR alpha and beta repertoires among multiple tumor regions, matched nontumor lung and blood. The study linked features of the TCR repertoire to counts of nonsynonymous mutations, which were determined by whole-exome sequencing of tumor tissue. Both alpha and beta chains were TCR-sequenced in a few hundred tumor regions, some 64 matched nontumor lung samples and 45 to 60 PBMC samples obtained at surgery. Here is what the overall study found, with its caveats: Ubiquitous expanded tumor TCRs were detected in blood more often at tumor resection than at routine follow-up. Confirming at a functional level the hypothesis that regional TCRs recognize regional mutations was considered to require additional single-cell paired TCR alpha and beta sequencing.

Here the sequenced sample was PBMCs, taken at surgery. The TCR comes from a male donor with early-stage non-small cell lung cancer.

The nucleotide sequence is TGTGCCAGCAGCCCCCAGGCCACGACAGGGCGAACTTTCTATGGCTACACCTTC. It translates to CASSPQATTGRTFYGYTF. This chain is built from TRBV9 and TRBJ1-2; 7 bases in the junction line up with TRBD1. CDR1 SGDLS and CDR2 YYNGEE are derived from the germline V gene. Including the terminal cysteine and phenylalanine, the CDR3 comprises 18 residues. Just the 54-base CDR3 DNA is kept, in frame starting at base 1. The V end gives up 4 bases and the J end 4 bases, leaving 19 bases in the junction not matched to a gene.